This T cell receptor beta chain is drawn from a study of CD8 T cells in ankylosing spondylitis (dated by TCRdb to 2016 to 2017). Background on the whole study: The study profiled T cell receptor beta repertoires in healthy donors and ankylosing spondylitis patients to find disease-linked TCR variants. The full study cohort comprised around 25 ankylosing spondylitis patients and 110 or so healthy donors. Peripheral blood samples were taken, and synovial fluid was additionally collected from ankylosing spondylitis patients. The research as a whole found: The disease-linked clones were reported to be significantly enriched in matched synovial fluid samples from ankylosing spondylitis patients. Some motif variants were previously reported in synovial fluid and blood of reactive arthritis patients, suggesting common disease-initiation mechanisms. The disease-linked clones had a CD8+ phenotype and were found at relatively low frequencies in peripheral blood. Blood from ankylosing spondylitis patients appeared to be characterized by a TCR beta motif composed of eight highly homologous amino acid variants.

This clonotype showed up just a few times. What this receptor recognizes is not known. The record has no base qualities; no much larger clone is one base away. The instrument was an Illumina HiSeq 2500. TCR beta libraries were prepared by quantitative 5'-RACE with molecular barcodes. The source study handled its data this way. A new computational method, built on a probabilistic model of VDJ rearrangement, was used to identify disease-linked TCR variants. The public reads were reanalyzed by TCRdb: fastp trimming at Q25, MiXCR alignment, in-frame beta chains only. Every distinct CDR3 protein forms one entry, paired with its most common genes and DNA. TCRdb's processing, not the authors', yielded these V and J calls. The sample includes 150,000 or so distinct CDR3 sequences, with about a third observed a single time. Together, the top ten hold 4.5% to 6% of the sample. For each ankylosing spondylitis patient, the synovial fluid sample was matched to a blood sample from that same patient.

The specimen was synovial fluid, either unsorted or a sorted T cell fraction (not recorded which). The source is a male donor with ankylosing spondylitis.

The sequence in DNA is TGTGCCAGCAGCCGTACAGCCTACGAGCAGTACTTC. Its translation is CASSRTAYEQYF. The V and J genes are TRBV14 and TRBJ2-7, with no confident D gene call. The V end loses 4 bases and the J end loses 2 bases, and a stretch of 6 bases separates them. From the cysteine up to the phenylalanine, the CDR3 has a length of 12 residues. Only the CDR3 region is kept as DNA, spanning 36 bases read in frame from base 1. From a lookup of the germline V gene, CDR1 and CDR2 are SGHDN and FVKESK.